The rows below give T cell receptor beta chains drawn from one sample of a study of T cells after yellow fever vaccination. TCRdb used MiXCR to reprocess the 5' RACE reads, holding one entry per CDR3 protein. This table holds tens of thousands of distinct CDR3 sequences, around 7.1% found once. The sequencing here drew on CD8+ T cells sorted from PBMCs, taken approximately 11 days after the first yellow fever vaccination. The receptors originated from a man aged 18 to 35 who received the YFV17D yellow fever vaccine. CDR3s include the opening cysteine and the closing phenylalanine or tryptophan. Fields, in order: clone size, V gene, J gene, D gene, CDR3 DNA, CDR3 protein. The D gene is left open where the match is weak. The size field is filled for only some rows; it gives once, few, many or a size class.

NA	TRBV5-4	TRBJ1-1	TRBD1	TGTGCCAGCAGCTTCCATGCAGGGGGAGAGACTGAAGCTTTCTTT	CASSFHAGGETEAFF
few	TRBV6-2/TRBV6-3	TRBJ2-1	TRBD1	TGTGCCAGCAGTTCAACAGGGGGCCCTGAGCAGTTCTTC	CASSSTGGPEQFF
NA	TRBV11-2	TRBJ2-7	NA	TGTGCCAGCAGCTTAGCATATGCCGAGCAGTACTTC	CASSLAYAEQYF
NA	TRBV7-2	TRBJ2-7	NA	TGTGCCAGCAGCTCGGCCCCAAGCGGCCAATTCTACGAGCAGTACTTC	CASSSAPSGQFYEQYF
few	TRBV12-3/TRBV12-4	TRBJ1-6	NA	TGTGCCAGCAGTCCGGGGGGGGCGGCACCCCTCCACTTT	CASSPGGAAPLHF
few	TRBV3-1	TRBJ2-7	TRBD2	TGTGCCAGCACGGGGCTAGCGGGGGACTACGAGCAGTACTTC	CASTGLAGDYEQYF
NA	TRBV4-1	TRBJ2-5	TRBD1	TGCGCCAGCAGCCCCAGACAGGGTTTAATGGAGACCCAGTACTTC	CASSPRQGLMETQYF
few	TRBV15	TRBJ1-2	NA	TGTGCCACCAGCAGAGATCGGAACTATGGCTACACCTTC	CATSRDRNYGYTF
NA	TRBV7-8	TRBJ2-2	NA	TGTGCCAGCAGCTTCCCTCGGACGGGGAACACCGGGGAGCTGTTTTTT	CASSFPRTGNTGELFF
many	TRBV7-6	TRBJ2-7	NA	TGTGCCAGCAGTCCGGGGGGGACAGGCGGCCTTTACGAGCAGTACTTC	CASSPGGTGGLYEQYF
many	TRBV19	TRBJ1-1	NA	TGTGCCAGTAGCACCCTGAAGGGCATGAACACTGAAGCTTTCTTT	CASSTLKGMNTEAFF
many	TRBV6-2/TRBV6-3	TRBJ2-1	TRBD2	TGTGCCAGCAGCCTACTAGCGGGGGGGCCAAATGAGCAGTTCTTC	CASSLLAGGPNEQFF
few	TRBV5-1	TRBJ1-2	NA	TGCGCCAGCAGCTCGGGGGTCCGGGATGGCTACACCTTC	CASSSGVRDGYTF
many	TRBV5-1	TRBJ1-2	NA	TGCGCCAGCAGCGGGCTTCGGGACGGCTATGGCTACACCTTC	CASSGLRDGYGYTF
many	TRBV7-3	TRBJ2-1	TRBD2	TGTGCCAGCAGCCCCCTTAGCGGGGGGACCTACAATGAGCAGTTCTTC	CASSPLSGGTYNEQFF
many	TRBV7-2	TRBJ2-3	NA	TGTGCCAGCAGCTCCGATAGCATGGGCACAGATACGCAGTATTTT	CASSSDSMGTDTQYF
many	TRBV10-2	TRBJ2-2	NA	TGCGCCAGCAGTGAACCAGGGATCGGGGAGCTGTTTTTT	CASSEPGIGELFF
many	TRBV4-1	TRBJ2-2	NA	TGCGCCAGCAGTCCCACGGGACAAGACAACACCGGGGAGCTGTTTTTT	CASSPTGQDNTGELFF
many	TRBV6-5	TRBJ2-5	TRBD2	TGTGCCAGCAGTTACTCCCGGGGGGGGGGACTCCAAGAGACCCAGTACTTC	CASSYSRGGGLQETQYF
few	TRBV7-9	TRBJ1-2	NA	TGTGCCAGCAGCAAAGAAAGGACAGTTGAGGGCTATGGCTACACCTTC	CASSKERTVEGYGYTF
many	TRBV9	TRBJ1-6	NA	TGTGCCAGCAGCGAGGGGGGAGATAATTCACCCCTCCACTTT	CASSEGGDNSPLHF
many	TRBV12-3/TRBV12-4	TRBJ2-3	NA	TGTGCCAGCAGTTACGGGGGGCCCAGGGATACGCAGTATTTT	CASSYGGPRDTQYF
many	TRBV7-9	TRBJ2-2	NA	TGTGCCAGCGTCAACTCCGGGACAACCAACACCGGGGAGCTGTTTTTT	CASVNSGTTNTGELFF
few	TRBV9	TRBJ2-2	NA	TGTGCCAGCAGCGTACCTAGCGCATATAACACCGGGGAGCTGTTTTTT	CASSVPSAYNTGELFF
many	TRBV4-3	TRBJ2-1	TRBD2	TGCGCCAGCAGCCAAGGGACTAGCCTATACAATGAGCAGTTCTTC	CASSQGTSLYNEQFF
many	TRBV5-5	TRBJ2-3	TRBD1	TGTGCCAGCAGCTTGGGGGACAGGGGGCGCGCAGATACGCAGTATTTT	CASSLGDRGRADTQYF
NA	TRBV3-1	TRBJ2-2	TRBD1	TGTGCCAGCAGCCAAGAAAGGACAGGACCCGGGGAGCTGTTTTTT	CASSQERTGPGELFF
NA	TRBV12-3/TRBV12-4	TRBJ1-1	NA	TGTGCCAGCAGTTTCGTGAACACTGAAGCTTTCTTT	CASSFVNTEAFF